These 25 T cell receptor beta chains share one sample of origin, sequenced in a study of T cell responses to AZD1222 COVID-19 vaccine. TCRdb keeps only in-frame clones here, not all; method: immunoSEQ multiplex PCR. The sample carries approximately 170,000 clones, over 90% recorded once. The sample consisted of peripheral blood, taken on day 0 of AZD1222 vaccination. These receptors came from an adult in good health.

The CDR3 coding sequence is TGTGCCAGCAGTCACACAGATACGCAGTATTTT. Translation: CASSHTDTQYF. This chain links TRBV27 with TRBJ2-3; D is ambiguous. V was cut by 5 bases and J by 2 bases, with 2 bases left in between. The CDR3 is 11 residues long. Germline CDR1 reads MNHEY; CDR2 reads SMNVEV (reference sequence).

The chain employs TRBV4-1 and TRBJ1-1; the D is unclear. V was pared by 3 bases and J by 3 bases, with 8 bases between. Germline V gene data show CDR1 as MGHRA and CDR2 as YSYEKL. This CDR3 has 13 amino acids. The CDR3 nucleotides read TGCGCCAGCAGCCACCAGAGGTACACTGAAGCTTTCTTT. Protein: CASSHQRYTEAFF.

J is TRBJ2-1 and V is TRBV3-1 (or the pseudogene TRBV3-2); either TRBD1 or TRBD2 may supply D (5 bases each). CDR1 is LGHDT and CDR2 is YNNKEL in the germline V gene (reference sequence). Trimming shortened V by 3 bases and J by 3 bases, and 18 bases separated the two germline ends. This CDR3 has 17 amino acids. The CDR3 loop is CASSQIGATTNYNEQFF. CDR3 coding DNA: TGTGCCAGCAGCCAGATCGGGGCGACGACTAACTACAATGAGCAGTTCTTC.

This clone was detected only a few times. The chain couples TRBV18 to TRBJ1-1, with unresolved D. Germline V gives CDR1 KGHSH, CDR2 LQKENI. This CDR3 has 12 amino acids. Trimming removed 5 bases from V and 5 bases from J, with 9 bases in between. CDR3: CASSTGETEAFF. CDR3 sequence (DNA): TGTGCCAGCTCAACTGGTGAAACTGAAGCTTTCTTT.

The chain combines TRBV9 with TRBJ1-1, with 7 bases lining up with TRBD1. Trimming removed 3 bases from V and 3 bases from J; junction bases left unmatched: 8. This CDR3 region has 15 residues. CDR1 SGDLS and CDR2 YYNGEE come from the germline V gene. The CDR3 DNA is TGTGCCAGCAGCGGAGGACAGGCCGTTTACACTGAAGCTTTCTTT. Its translation is CASSGGQAVYTEAFF.

The chain uses TRBV12-5 and TRBJ1-1; no clear D gene. CDR3 size: 13 residues. Germline assignment: CDR1 LGHNT and CDR2 FRNRAP. The V and J ends lost 0 bases and 5 bases respectively, with 7 bases between them. CDR3 amino acids: CASGLVRGTEAFF. The CDR3 coding sequence is TGTGCTAGTGGTTTGGTACGAGGTACTGAAGCTTTCTTT.

The V call is TRBV12-3 or TRBV12-4, the J call TRBJ1-3, with D hard to call. V was shortened by 6 bases and J by 3 bases, with 9 bases between the two germline ends. This CDR3 is 13 amino acids long. The CDR3 sequence: CASSPDGGNTIYF. CDR3 DNA sequence: TGTGCCAGCAGCCCAGACGGTGGAAACACCATATATTTT.

This clone is a singleton in its sample. The chain combines TRBV10-1 with TRBJ1-1, with D hard to call. CDR1 WNHNN and CDR2 SYGVQD come from the germline V gene (reference sequence). V was cut by 10 bases and J by 8 bases, with 20 bases left in between. This CDR3 is 13 amino acids long. CDR3 amino acids: CANCLPGCPEAFF. The CDR3 DNA is TGCGCCAACTGCCTTCCAGGTTGCCCCGAAGCTTTCTTT.

This rearrangement joins TRBV5-6 to TRBJ1-2; D remains unclear. The V gene lost 0 bases and the J gene lost 3 bases, with 12 bases spanning the gap. Germline V lookup: CDR1 SGHDT, CDR2 YYEEEE. There are 15 residues in the CDR3. CDR3 protein: CASSLGAQEYYGYTF. In nucleotides, the CDR3 is TGTGCCAGCAGCTTGGGGGCCCAAGAGTACTATGGCTACACCTTC.

The chain couples TRBV11-2 to TRBJ1-2, with 9 bases fitting TRBD1. Germline V gene lookup returns CDR1 SGHAT and CDR2 FQNNGV. Losses at the gene ends were 3 bases for V and 4 bases for J; bases not matched to a gene: 9. CDR3 length equals 16 residues. The CDR3, as DNA: TGTGCCAGCAGCTTTAGCTCCGGGACAGGGTCCTATGGCTACACCTTC. Protein sequence: CASSFSSGTGSYGYTF. The whole variable domain, filled in from reference TRBV11-2 and TRBJ1-2, reads EAGVAQSPRYKIIEKRQSVAFWCNPISGHATLYWYQQILGQGPKLLIQFQNNGVVDDSQLPKDRFSAERLKGVDSTLKIQPAKLEDSAVYLCASSFSSGTGSYGYTFGSGTRLTVV.

CDR3 loop: CSGSNTEAFF. The CDR3 nucleotides read TGCAGTGGATCGAACACTGAAGCTTTCTTT. The V and J genes are TRBV20-1 and TRBJ1-1; D not resolved. The V end was cut by 7 bases, the J end by 1 base, with 4 bases between. This CDR3 contains 10 residues. Per the germline V gene, CDR1 is DFQATT and CDR2 is SNEGSKA (reference sequence).

The chain employs TRBV19 and TRBJ1-1, with a tentative D call TRBD1 (5 bases). Trimming took off 6 bases at V and 1 base at J, with 12 bases between the two ends. The CDR3 is made up of 14 amino acids. CDR1 is LNHDA and CDR2 is SQIVND in the germline V gene (reference sequence). CDR3 bases: TGTGCCAGTAGATTATTAGGGGAGAACACTGAAGCTTTCTTT. This codes for CASRLLGENTEAFF.

This chain links TRBV6-5 with TRBJ1-2; TRBD1 agrees at 10 bases. Unmatched junction bases numbered 9, after V lost 6 bases and J lost 8 bases. The CDR3 is 14 amino acids. The V gene's germline CDR1 is MNHEY and CDR2 SVGAGI. The CDR3 loop reads CASRFSDRGFGYTF. In DNA, the CDR3 is TGTGCCAGCAGATTTTCGGACAGGGGGTTCGGCTACACCTTC.

The CDR3 nucleotides are TGCAGCGCGGGGGGGAGGAACACTGAAGCTTTCTTT. Translated: CSAGGRNTEAFF. The chain carries TRBV29-1 and TRBJ1-1; D perhaps matches TRBD1 (5 bases). Trimming pared 7 bases from V and 1 base from J, leaving 10 bases between. This CDR3 is 12 amino acids long. CDR1 and CDR2 from the germline V gene are SQVTM and ANQGSEA.

The chain carries TRBV3-1 (or the pseudogene TRBV3-2) and TRBJ2-7, with 9 bases that match TRBD1. Losses at the gene ends were 5 bases for V and 1 base for J; bases not matched to a gene: 3. CDR1 and CDR2 from the germline V gene are LGHDT and YNNKEL (reference sequence). The CDR3 contains 14 residues. The CDR3 coding sequence is TGTGCCAGCAGCTTCGGGACAGGGTCCTACGAGCAGTACTTC. Translation: CASSFGTGSYEQYF.

DNA for the CDR3: TGCGCCAGCACAGGAGGAGGTACTTCACCCCTCCACTTT. Translated, it gives CASTGGGTSPLHF. The chain links TRBV5-1 to TRBJ1-6; no clear D. CDR3 length equals 13 residues. Germline assignment: CDR1 SGHRS and CDR2 YFSETQ. V shed 6 bases and J shed 9 bases, with 13 bases lying between them.

This clone was counted a single time. The J gene is TRBJ2-1, the V gene TRBV6-5; D is unresolved. V was clipped by 5 bases and J by 6 bases, with 11 bases between them. Germline CDR1 MNHEY, CDR2 SVGAGI. CDR3 length: 13 residues. DNA for the CDR3: TGTGCCAGCAGTCCCTTTCGAGTCAATGAGCAGTTCTTC. This translates into CASSPFRVNEQFF.

This clone was observed once. The chain employs TRBV6-5 and TRBJ2-7, with D uncertain. Germline CDR1 reads MNHEY; CDR2 reads SVGAGI. The CDR3 covers 13 residues. V was cut by 2 bases and J by 3 bases, with 8 bases left in between. The CDR3, as DNA: TGTGCCAGCAGTTACGAGGCAGACTACGAGCAGTACTTC. Amino acids: CASSYEADYEQYF.

V gene TRBV5-4 combines with J gene TRBJ2-7; D is possibly TRBD1 (6 bases). Germline lookup yields CDR1 SGHNT and CDR2 YYREEE (reference sequence). The CDR3 covers 16 residues. Between the trimmed V and J ends, which lost 1 base and 1 base, there was a span of 15 bases. The CDR3 DNA reads as TGTGCCAGCAGCTTGACGCCGGGACAAACGTCCTACGAGCAGTACTTC. This codes for CASSLTPGQTSYEQYF.

The chain combines TRBV19 with TRBJ2-7; 8 positions agree with TRBD2. Germline V gives CDR1 LNHDA, CDR2 SQIVND (reference sequence). The CDR3 runs to 13 residues. V was clipped by 10 bases and J by 4 bases; unmatched bases: 9. In DNA form, the CDR3 reads TGTGCCACCAGTCCTACTAGCGGATACGAGCAGTACTTC. Translation gives CATSPTSGYEQYF.

V is TRBV10-3 and J is TRBJ2-5, with D possibly TRBD2 on 5 matching bases. Trimming took 0 bases from V and 4 from J, leaving 15 bases between them. From germline, CDR1 is ENHRY and CDR2 SYGVKD. This CDR3 is 16 amino acids long. The CDR3 reads CAISESTGPGLETQYF. CDR3 sequence (DNA): TGTGCCATCAGTGAGTCGACTGGTCCGGGGTTAGAGACCCAGTACTTC.

CDR3 sequence (DNA): TGTGCCAGCAGTTACGAGGGGGCGACCGGGGAGCTGTTTTTT. Its translation is CASSYEGATGELFF. The chain carries TRBV6-5 and TRBJ2-2; 7 bases fit TRBD1. From germline, CDR1 is MNHEY and CDR2 SVGAGI. V lost 2 bases, J lost 5 bases, and 2 bases stayed unmatched. This CDR3 region has 14 residues.

V usage is TRBV5-1 and J usage is TRBJ1-1; D not certain. This CDR3 comprises 13 residues. The germline CDR1 and CDR2 sequences are SGHRS and YFSETQ. V shed 4 bases and J shed 2 bases, with 9 bases lying between them. This chain's CDR3 is CASSVDSNTEAFF. The CDR3 DNA follows: TGCGCCAGCAGCGTTGATTCAAACACTGAAGCTTTCTTT.

V usage is TRBV6-5 and J usage is TRBJ1-5; maybe TRBD1 (6 bases). The germline V gene encodes CDR1 MNHEY and CDR2 SVGAGI. V was clipped by 0 bases and J by 1 base, with 10 bases between them. The CDR3 contains 16 residues. CDR3 sequence reads: CASSYSGQPSNQPQHF. The CDR3 DNA is TGTGCCAGCAGTTACTCAGGACAGCCCAGCAATCAGCCCCAGCATTTT.

This sequence joins TRBV2 and TRBJ1-1, with 7 bases identical to TRBD1. CDR1 and CDR2 from the germline V gene are SNHLY and FYNNEI. After removal of 6 bases from V and 0 bases from J, the junction contained 1 base not matched to a gene. The CDR3 length is 13 residues. CDR3 sequence reads: CASRGTVNTEAFF. For the CDR3, the DNA is TGTGCCAGCAGAGGGACAGTGAACACTGAAGCTTTCTTT.